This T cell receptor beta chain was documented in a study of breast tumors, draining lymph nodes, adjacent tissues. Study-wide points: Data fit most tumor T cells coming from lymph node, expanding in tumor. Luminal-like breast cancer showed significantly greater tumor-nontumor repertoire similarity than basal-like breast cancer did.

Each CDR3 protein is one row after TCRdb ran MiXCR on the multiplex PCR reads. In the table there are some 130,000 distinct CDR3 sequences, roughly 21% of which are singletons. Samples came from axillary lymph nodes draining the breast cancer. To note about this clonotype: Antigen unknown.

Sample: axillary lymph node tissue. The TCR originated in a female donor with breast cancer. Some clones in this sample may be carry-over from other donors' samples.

The CDR3 loop is CASKGGAGDGYTF. CDR3 DNA: TGCGCCAGCAAAGGGGGCGCCGGGGATGGCTACACCTTC. The rearrangement joins TRBV10-2 to TRBJ1-2; 7 bases match TRBD1. The CDR3 has 13 amino acids. Germline V lookup: CDR1 WSHSY, CDR2 SAAADI. V gave up 7 bases and J gave up 6 bases; unmatched junction bases: 8.